One sample yielded the 30 T cell receptor beta chains listed below, sequenced in a study of blood T cell repertoires in COVID-19. Clones were sequenced by immunoSEQ multiplex PCR, and TCRdb holds only the in-frame ones, with some missing. The table has around 99,000 clones, 84% seen once. Source material: peripheral blood. The receptors stem from a woman aged 45-65 years with acute or convalescent COVID-19.

This rearrangement joins TRBV11-3 to TRBJ1-2, with 9 positions matching TRBD1. From germline, CDR1 is SGHNT and CDR2 YENEEA. The CDR3 spans 20 residues. J gave up 4 bases and V 1 base, and 19 bases lay outside the gene matches. CDR3 residues: CASSLAPTGGWLSPSYGYTF. The CDR3 DNA sequence: TGTGCCAGCAGCTTAGCCCCGACAGGGGGATGGCTGTCCCCAAGCTATGGCTACACCTTC.

V is TRBV28 and J is TRBJ2-7, with D maybe TRBD2 (5 bases). Germline V CDR1 and CDR2: MDHEN, SYDVKM. Deletions cut 5 bases from V and 0 bases from J, with 14 bases between. The CDR3 has 15 residues. The CDR3 sequence is CASSLVEASSYEQYF. The CDR3 DNA sequence: TGTGCCAGCAGTCTGGTGGAGGCGAGCTCCTACGAGCAGTACTTC.

The V gene is TRBV20-1, the J gene TRBJ2-1; 9 bases line up with TRBD2. J gave up 13 bases and V 4 bases, and 2 bases lay outside the gene matches. Germline values: CDR1 DFQATT, CDR2 SNEGSKA (reference sequence). The CDR3 runs to 10 residues. DNA of the CDR3: TGCAGTGCTATTAGCGGGGGCCAGTTCTTC. Encoded protein: CSAISGGQFF.

This clone has a handful of counts. The rearrangement uses TRBV18 and TRBJ1-2; maybe TRBD1 (5 bases). The CDR3 sequence is 18 residues long. Looked up from germline, CDR1 is KGHSH and CDR2 is LQKENI. Trimming removed 6 bases from V and 4 bases from J, with 27 bases in between. CDR3 nucleotide sequence: TGTGCCAGCTCGCGGACACAACCCCACCAAGGGGACTCCTATGGCTACACCTTC. Protein sequence: CASSRTQPHQGDSYGYTF.

The chain is built from TRBV30 and TRBJ2-2, with D tentatively TRBD2 (7 bases). This CDR3 has 14 residues. Trimming pared 0 bases from V and 6 bases from J, leaving 11 bases between. CDR1 GTSNPN and CDR2 SVGIG come from the germline V gene (reference sequence). The DNA of the CDR3 is TGTGCCTGGAGTGTAGGGGGGGCGGCCGGGGAGCTGTTTTTT. Amino acids: CAWSVGGAAGELFF.

The chain couples TRBV5-1 to TRBJ1-3; 7 bases agree with TRBD1. Germline CDR1 is SGHRS and CDR2 is YFSETQ. With 1 base clipped from V and 3 bases from J, the junction kept 4 bases outside the gene matches. This CDR3 contains 15 residues. CDR3 sequence (DNA): TGCGCCAGCAGCTTGACAGGGGATTATGGAAACACCATATATTTT. Its translation: CASSLTGDYGNTIYF.

V usage is TRBV6-1 and J usage is TRBJ1-3, with D possibly matching TRBD1 (6 bases). Germline CDR1 and CDR2: MNHNS and SASEGT. Between the trimmed V and J ends, which lost 3 bases and 0 bases, there was a span of 9 bases. This CDR3 has 15 residues. CDR3 coding DNA: TGTGCCAGCAGTGATCAGGGGCTCTCTGGAAACACCATATATTTT. Protein product: CASSDQGLSGNTIYF.

This chain links TRBV19 with TRBJ1-6; 7 nucleotides agree with TRBD1. Germline CDR1 LNHDA, CDR2 SQIVND (reference sequence). The CDR3 is made up of 14 amino acids. V was pared by 6 bases and J by 7 bases, with 6 bases of the junction left unmatched. CDR3 protein: CASRIQGINSPLHF. The CDR3 nucleotides read TGTGCCAGTAGGATACAGGGGATCAATTCACCCCTCCACTTT.

This chain links TRBV5-1 with TRBJ2-1; TRBD1 agrees at 9 bases. The CDR3 consists of 15 residues. V shed 4 bases and J 1 base; nucleotides not matched to a gene: 3. Per germline, CDR1 SGHRS and CDR2 YFSETQ. The CDR3 DNA reads TGCGCCAGCAGCCCGGACAGGGGTTCCTACAATGAGCAGTTCTTC. This encodes CASSPDRGSYNEQFF.

V is TRBV5-6 and J is TRBJ1-2; 9 bases match TRBD1. This CDR3 is 16 amino acids long. V was clipped by 2 bases and J by 2 bases; unmatched bases: 7. The germline gives CDR1 SGHDT, CDR2 YYEEEE. CDR3 coding DNA: TGTGCCAGCAGCTTAGGACAGGGGCTTGTGAACTATGGCTACACCTTC. This translates into CASSLGQGLVNYGYTF.

This clone appeared a single time. The same CDR3 is also encoded by other DNA sequences in this sample. The J gene is TRBJ1-6, the V gene TRBV6-1; weak D call: TRBD1 (6 bases). Germline CDR1 reads MNHNS; CDR2 reads SASEGT. V was shortened by 3 bases and J by 5 bases, with 17 bases between the two germline ends. The CDR3 is 17 amino acids. This chain's CDR3 is CASSENRVSYDNSPLHF. In DNA, the CDR3 is TGTGCCAGCAGTGAGAACAGGGTTAGCTATGATAATTCACCCCTCCACTTT.

The rearrangement links TRBV5-1 to TRBJ2-7; 7 bases are a match to TRBD1. V trimming: 4 bases; J trimming: 3 bases; junction bases outside the gene matches: 4. The germline V gene has CDR1 SGHRS and CDR2 YFSETQ. This CDR3 is built from 13 residues. The CDR3 loop is CASSLQGDYEQYF. The CDR3 nucleotides read TGCGCCAGCAGCCTCCAGGGGGACTACGAGCAGTACTTC.

This chain links TRBV24-1 with TRBJ2-1; 8 nucleotides match TRBD1. The CDR3 spans 15 residues. Trimming took 5 bases from V and 6 from J; bases not matched to a gene: 8. From germline, CDR1 is KGHDR and CDR2 SFDVKD. The CDR3 is CATSGGQGLINEQFF. The CDR3 DNA reads TGTGCCACCAGTGGAGGACAGGGCTTAATCAATGAGCAGTTCTTC.

This chain links TRBV19 with TRBJ2-1; 13 bases are a match to TRBD2. V was clipped by 5 bases and J by 7 bases; unmatched bases: 8. The germline V gene has CDR1 LNHDA and CDR2 SQIVND (reference sequence). The CDR3 is 16 amino acids. CDR3 region: CASSVTSGGAWNEQFF. CDR3 sequence (DNA): TGTGCCAGTAGTGTTACTAGCGGGGGGGCCTGGAATGAGCAGTTCTTC.

The chain carries TRBV4-1 and TRBJ2-7, with TRBD1 matching over 10 bases. The ends lost 4 bases at V and 1 base at J; junction bases unmatched: 7. From germline, CDR1 is MGHRA and CDR2 YSYEKL. This CDR3 contains 16 residues. The CDR3 DNA reads TGCGCCAGCAGCCGCTCCGGGACAGGGGATTCCTACGAGCAGTACTTC. Encoded protein: CASSRSGTGDSYEQYF.

The V gene is TRBV10-2, the J gene TRBJ1-1, with D unresolved. Germline lookup yields CDR1 WSHSY and CDR2 SAAADI. The CDR3 totals 12 residues. Trimming took 3 bases from V and 5 from J, leaving 7 bases between them. CDR3 region: CASSDRGTEAFF. In nucleotides, the CDR3 is TGCGCCAGCAGTGACCGAGGGACTGAAGCTTTCTTT.

This clone has more than one count but fewer than ten. The chain employs TRBV5-8 and TRBJ1-6; D is unresolved. Germline V gene lookup returns CDR1 SGHTS and CDR2 YDEGEE. V was shortened by 4 bases and J by 7 bases, with 12 bases between the two germline ends. The CDR3 is 14 amino acids. CDR3 nucleotides: TGTGCCAGCAGCCTCGTATTTGTGAATTCACCCCTCCACTTT. Its translation is CASSLVFVNSPLHF.

This sequence joins TRBV27 and TRBJ2-1; 8 bases agree with TRBD2. The V gene end was trimmed by 8 bases and the J gene end by 5 bases; junction bases not matched to a gene: 8. The CDR3 sequence is 14 residues long. CDR1 MNHEY and CDR2 SMNVEV come from the germline V gene (reference sequence). The CDR3 DNA reads as TGTGCCAGCTCGGTATGGCGGGAGGACAATGAGCAGTTCTTC. As protein: CASSVWREDNEQFF.

Turning to this clone: One junction end does not reproduce the germline sequence, and a read error may be involved. CDR3 residues: CASSSWGGEEVF. CDR3 nucleotides: TGTGCCAGCAGTTCCTGGGGGGGAGAGGAGGTTTTT. The chain joins TRBV6-2 or TRBV6-3 to TRBJ1-4; D is perhaps TRBD1 (5 bases). Per germline, CDR1 MNHEY and CDR2 SVGEGT. This CDR3 is built from 12 residues.

The chain combines TRBV7-9 with TRBJ1-1, with TRBD1 matching over 8 bases. Germline V gives CDR1 SEHNR, CDR2 FQNEAQ (reference sequence). The ends lost 2 bases at V and 4 bases at J; junction bases unmatched: 3. This CDR3 has 14 amino acids. This CDR3 is CASSLTGTGTEAFF. Here the CDR3 DNA reads TGTGCCAGCAGCTTAACAGGGACAGGCACTGAAGCTTTCTTT.

The chain combines TRBV12-3 or TRBV12-4 with TRBJ2-1, with D maybe TRBD2 (7 bases). Trimming left V 3 bases short and J 8 bases short, with 11 bases between. The CDR3 is 13 residues long. The CDR3 protein is CASSFRGGDEQFF. The CDR3 nucleotides read TGTGCCAGCAGTTTCAGGGGAGGGGATGAGCAGTTCTTC.

The table lists this clone with a few counts. One end of the junction varies from germline; a read error may be responsible. The chain uses TRBV7-4 and TRBJ2-1; 7 bases map to TRBD2. The CDR3 contains 14 residues. Per the germline V gene, CDR1 is SGHVT and CDR2 is SQSDAQ. CDR3 nucleotide sequence: TGTGCCAGCAGCCGGGACTACTTCTACAGTGAGCAGTTCTTC. This codes for CASSRDYFYSEQFF. Together with reference TRBV7-4 and TRBJ2-1, the CDR3 gives the full variable domain: GAGVSQSPRYKVAKRGRDVALRCDSISGHVTLYWYRQTLGQGSEVLTYSQSDAQRDKSGRPSGRFSAERPERSVSTLKIQRTEQGDSAVYLCASSRDYFYSEQFFGPGTRLTVL.

The V gene is TRBV28, the J gene TRBJ1-5; D might be TRBD1 (6 bases). This CDR3 contains 14 residues. Germline V gene sequence: CDR1 MDHEN, CDR2 SYDVKM. V dropped 5 bases and J dropped 1 base, with 9 bases sitting between them. The CDR3 loop reads CASSRTVSNQPQHF. Here the CDR3 DNA reads TGTGCCAGCAGTCGGACAGTAAGCAATCAGCCCCAGCATTTT.

V is TRBV9 and J is TRBJ1-2, with D perhaps matching TRBD1 (5 bases). This CDR3 region has 13 residues. Trimming cost V 7 bases and J 5 bases, with 15 bases left between them. CDR1 SGDLS and CDR2 YYNGEE come from the germline V gene. CDR3 nucleotides: TGTGCCAGCGCACCCAGGGAGGGGTATGGCTACACCTTC. Translating gives CASAPREGYGYTF.

CDR3 nucleotide sequence: TGTGCCAGCAGTGAGGGGACAGGGGGCCCTAACTATGGCTACACCTTC. Its protein is CASSEGTGGPNYGYTF. The J gene is TRBJ1-2, the V gene TRBV2, with 12 bases fitting TRBD1. V lost 3 bases and J lost 0; bases outside the gene matches: 2. CDR1 is SNHLY, CDR2 FYNNEI, per germline. The CDR3 length is 16 residues.

The chain combines TRBV5-5 with TRBJ1-2, with no clear D. Germline-derived CDR1 and CDR2 are SGHKS and YYEKEE (reference sequence). Trimming removed 1 base at V and 6 bases at J, with 13 bases between. The CDR3 consists of 14 residues. CDR3: CASSLMAGADGYTF. DNA of the CDR3: TGTGCCAGCAGCTTGATGGCGGGAGCGGATGGCTACACCTTC.

This clone was seen only a few times. J is TRBJ1-2 and V is TRBV10-3, with D uncertain. Germline V gives CDR1 ENHRY, CDR2 SYGVKD. Trimming took 4 bases from V and 2 from J, leaving 11 bases between them. There are 14 residues in the CDR3. In DNA form, the CDR3 reads TGTGCCATCAGTGTCGGGGAGATAAACTATGGCTACACCTTC. Protein sequence: CAISVGEINYGYTF.

The chain recombines TRBV12-3 or TRBV12-4 with TRBJ1-1, with D maybe TRBD1 (5 bases). This CDR3 contains 13 residues. The V and J ends lost 5 bases and 7 bases respectively, with 14 bases between them. CDR3 amino acids: CASSGNRGDEAFF. The CDR3 DNA sequence: TGTGCCAGCAGTGGCAACCGGGGGGATGAAGCTTTCTTT.

The rearrangement joins TRBV5-1 to TRBJ1-1, with D tentatively TRBD1 (6 bases). Germline loops: CDR1 SGHRS, CDR2 YFSETQ. There are 14 residues in the CDR3. Trimming removed 4 bases at V and 6 bases at J, with 16 bases between. CDR3 amino acids: CASSRLRAGAEAFF. The DNA of the CDR3 is TGCGCCAGCAGCCGTTTACGGGCAGGGGCTGAAGCTTTCTTT.

This rearrangement joins TRBV6-5 to TRBJ2-1; weak D call: TRBD1 (6 bases). There are 15 residues in the CDR3. Trimming took off 7 bases at V and 7 bases at J, with 20 bases between the two ends. Per germline, CDR1 MNHEY and CDR2 SVGAGI. Here the CDR3 DNA reads TGTGCCAGCACCCCTTACTTGACAGGTAGGAATGAGCAGTTCTTC. It translates to CASTPYLTGRNEQFF.